The clone carrying this TCR beta chain has just one count. The protocol was immunoSEQ multiplex PCR, while the TCRdb copy is restricted to in-frame clones and leaves out a portion. The data contain over 25,000 clones, 79% of them singletons. This sample stems from a study of PD-L1 blockade in urothelial cancer. Study at large: Chemotherapy regimens numbering 0 to 3 had been given to patients. Analysis of the blood was performed 3 weeks (second dose) and 6 weeks after treatment start.

Documented time point: peripheral blood 6 weeks after treatment start. The sample in question was PBMCs, obtained around atezolizumab (anti-PD-L1) treatment. This TCR came from an older man with urothelial cancer.

Here the CDR3 reads CASSSLGDQGTDTQYF. Written as DNA, the CDR3 is TGTGCCAGCAGCTCGCTTGGCGACCAGGGCACAGATACGCAGTATTTT. The chain carries TRBV7-3 and TRBJ2-3; D unclear. V gave up 4 bases and J gave up 1 base, with 15 bases separating them. CDR3 size: 16 residues. Germline CDR1 is SGHTA and CDR2 is FQGTGA.